Each of the 5 T cell receptor beta chains below was sequenced from the same sample in a study of CD8 T cells in Susac syndrome. RNA totalling about 0.45 to 1 ug underwent reverse transcription with random hexamers. MiXCR, applied by TCRdb to the immunoSEQ multiplex PCR reads, yields one record per CDR3 protein. The sample carries some 200,000 distinct CDR3 sequences, 85% to 95% recorded once. The sequenced sample consisted of CD8+ T cells from PBMCs. Receptors originate from a human donor with Susac syndrome.

This clonotype was seen a single time. V and J are TRBV4-1 and TRBJ1-2, with D perhaps TRBD1 (5 bases). The CDR3 spans 15 residues. CDR1 MGHRA and CDR2 YSYEKL come from the germline V gene. The ends were cut back, 4 bases at V and 4 bases at J, with 16 bases in the middle. The CDR3 coding sequence is TGCGCCAGCAGCCCTTTAGAAGGGGCCGGCTATGGCTACACCTTC. Its protein product is CASSPLEGAGYGYTF.

This rearrangement joins TRBV29-1 to TRBJ1-2; D uncertain. V gave up 5 bases and J gave up 2 bases, with 6 bases separating them. The V gene's germline CDR1 is SQVTM and CDR2 ANQGSEA. This CDR3 has 11 residues. CDR3 loop: CSVPQNYGYTF. As DNA, the CDR3 is TGCAGCGTTCCCCAGAACTATGGCTACACCTTC. The full variable domain, in which reference TRBV29-1 and TRBJ1-2 provide the parts outside the CDR3, is SAVISQKPSRDICQRGTSLTIQCQVDSQVTMMFWYRQQPGQSLTLIATANQGSEATYESGFVIDKFPISRPNLTFSTLTVSNMSPEDSSIYLCSVPQNYGYTFGSGTRLTVV.

The J gene is TRBJ2-1, the V gene TRBV6-5; 9 bases are shared with TRBD2. CDR1 is MNHEY, CDR2 SVGAGI, per germline. This CDR3 region has 14 residues. Trimming at V came to 2 bases and at J to 14 bases, leaving 10 bases not matched to a gene. As DNA, the CDR3 is TGTGCCAGCAGTTACGGGCGGGGGGGCCAGGAAGAGTTCTTC. This encodes CASSYGRGGQEEFF.

The chain recombines TRBV4-1 with TRBJ2-5, with TRBD2 as a possible D gene (5 bases). V was trimmed by 4 bases and J by 1 base, leaving 13 bases between them. The CDR3 spans 15 residues. Germline V gene lookup returns CDR1 MGHRA and CDR2 YSYEKL. The CDR3 here is CASSRALGLQETQYF. The CDR3 DNA sequence: TGCGCCAGCAGCCGGGCCCTAGGACTCCAAGAGACCCAGTACTTC.

The gene calls are TRBV15 and TRBJ2-3, with unresolved D. Germline V gene data show CDR1 as LNHNV and CDR2 as YYDKDF (reference sequence). This CDR3 comprises 15 residues. The ends were cut back, 4 bases at V and 0 bases at J, with 11 bases in the middle. The CDR3 protein is CATSTRWTSTDTQYF. CDR3 sequence (DNA): TGTGCCACCAGCACACGGTGGACCAGCACAGATACGCAGTATTTT.